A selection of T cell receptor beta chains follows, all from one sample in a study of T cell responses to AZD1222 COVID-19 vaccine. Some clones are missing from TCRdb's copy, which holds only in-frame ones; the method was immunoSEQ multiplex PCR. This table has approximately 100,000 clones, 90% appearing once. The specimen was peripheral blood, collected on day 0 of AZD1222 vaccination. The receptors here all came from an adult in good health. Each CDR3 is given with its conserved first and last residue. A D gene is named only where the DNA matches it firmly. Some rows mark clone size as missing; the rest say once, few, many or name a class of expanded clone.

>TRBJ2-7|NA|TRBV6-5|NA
CASSYGRGKVEQYF
TGTGCCAGCAGTTACGGCAGGGGAAAAGTCGAGCAGTACTTC
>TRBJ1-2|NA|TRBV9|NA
CASSVGGYGYTF
TGTGCCAGCAGCGTAGGAGGTTACGGCTACACCTTC
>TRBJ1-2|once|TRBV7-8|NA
CASSLHPAALDLNYGYTF
TGTGCCAGCAGCCTCCATCCCGCGGCCTTAGACTTAAACTATGGCTACACCTTC
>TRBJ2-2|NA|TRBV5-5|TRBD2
CASSDLAGDTGELFF
TGTGCCAGCAGCGATCTAGCGGGGGACACCGGGGAGCTGTTTTTT
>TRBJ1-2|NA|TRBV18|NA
CASSQAGMDGYTF
TGTGCCAGCTCACAAGCAGGGATGGATGGCTACACCTTC
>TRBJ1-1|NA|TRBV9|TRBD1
CASSVVGQGAQDEAFF
TGTGCCAGCAGCGTAGTGGGACAGGGGGCGCAGGATGAAGCTTTCTTT
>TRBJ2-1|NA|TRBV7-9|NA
CASSLHAGNEQFF
TGTGCCAGCAGCTTACACGCGGGCAATGAGCAGTTCTTC
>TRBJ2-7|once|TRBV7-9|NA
CASSFLLGGSEQYF
TGTGCCAGCAGCTTTCTCTTAGGGGGAAGCGAGCAGTACTTC
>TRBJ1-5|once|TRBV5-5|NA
CASSVHLGYSNQPQHF
TGTGCCAGCAGCGTTCACTTGGGGTATAGCAATCAGCCCCAGCATTTT
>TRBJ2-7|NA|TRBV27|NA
CAARSDSYEQYF
TGTGCCGCACGGTCCGACTCCTACGAGCAGTACTTC
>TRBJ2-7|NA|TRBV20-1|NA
CSASIDGDIGVQYF
TGCAGTGCTAGTATAGACGGTGACATCGGGGTGCAGTACTTC
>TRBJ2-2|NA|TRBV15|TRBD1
CATSIDRGPGELFF
TGTGCCACCAGTATCGACAGGGGGCCCGGGGAGCTGTTTTTT
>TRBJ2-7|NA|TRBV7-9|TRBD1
CASSLAPRDRAYEQYF
TGTGCCAGCAGCTTGGCTCCCCGGGACAGGGCTTACGAGCAGTACTTC
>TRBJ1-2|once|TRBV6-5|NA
CASKNNQDYYGYTF
TGTGCCAGCAAGAACAACCAGGACTACTATGGCTACACCTTC
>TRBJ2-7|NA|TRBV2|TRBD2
CASQTSGGRYEQYF
TGTGCCAGCCAGACTAGCGGGGGGAGGTACGAGCAGTACTTC
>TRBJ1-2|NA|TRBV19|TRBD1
CASRTRMDRGLFYGYTF
TGTGCCAGTAGAACGAGAATGGACAGGGGGCTTTTCTATGGCTACACCTTC
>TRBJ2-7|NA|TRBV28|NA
CASGGNTDSYEQYF
TGTGCCAGCGGCGGAAATACAGACTCCTACGAGCAGTACTTC
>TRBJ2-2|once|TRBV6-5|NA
CASSIDTFTGELFF
TGTGCCAGCAGCATCGACACTTTCACCGGGGAGCTGTTTTTT
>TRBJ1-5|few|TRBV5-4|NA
CASSLAGDQPQHF
TGTGCCAGCAGCTTGGCCGGAGATCAGCCCCAGCATTTT
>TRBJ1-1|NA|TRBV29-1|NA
CSVDSSIRTTEAFF
TGCAGCGTTGACTCTTCGATTCGAACCACTGAAGCTTTCTTT
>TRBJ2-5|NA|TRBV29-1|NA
CSVEAGPIQETQYF
TGCAGCGTTGAAGCGGGGCCGATCCAAGAGACCCAGTACTTC
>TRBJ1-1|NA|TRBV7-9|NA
CASSFGGQTEAFF
TGTGCCAGCAGCTTCGGAGGACAGACTGAAGCTTTCTTT
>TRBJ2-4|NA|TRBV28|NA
CATRGPYLAKNIQYF
TGTGCCACCCGAGGACCTTACCTAGCCAAAAACATTCAGTACTTC
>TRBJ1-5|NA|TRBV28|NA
CASSLLTVDQPQHF
TGTGCCAGCAGTTTATTGACCGTCGATCAGCCCCAGCATTTT
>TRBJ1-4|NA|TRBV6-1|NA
CASSEQGYNEKLFF
TGTGCCAGCAGTGAACAGGGGTATAATGAAAAACTGTTTTTT
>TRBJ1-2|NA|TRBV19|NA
CASRMYGGYTF
TGTGCCAGTAGGATGTATGGTGGCTACACCTTC
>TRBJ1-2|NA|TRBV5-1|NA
CASSLEGGADYGYTF
TGCGCCAGCAGCTTGGAAGGGGGGGCAGACTATGGCTACACCTTC
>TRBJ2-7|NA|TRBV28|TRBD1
CASCGTGFYEQYF
TGTGCCAGCTGTGGGACAGGGTTCTACGAGCAGTACTTC
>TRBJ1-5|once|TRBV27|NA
CASSASGQDQPQHF
TGTGCCAGCAGTGCCTCAGGGCAGGATCAGCCCCAGCATTTT
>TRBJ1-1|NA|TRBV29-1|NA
CSSISAALNTEAFF
TGCAGCTCGATCTCGGCAGCCCTCAACACTGAAGCTTTCTTT
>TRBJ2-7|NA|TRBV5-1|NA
CASSGFSTPYEQYF
TGCGCCAGCAGCGGGTTTAGTACCCCCTACGAGCAGTACTTC
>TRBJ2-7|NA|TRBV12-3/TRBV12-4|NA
CASSSRQANEQYF
TGTGCCAGCAGTTCCAGACAAGCCAACGAGCAGTACTTC
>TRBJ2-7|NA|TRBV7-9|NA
CASSAGTVSYEQYF
TGTGCCAGCAGCGCCGGGACGGTCTCCTACGAGCAGTACTTC
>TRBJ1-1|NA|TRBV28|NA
CASSFRGAFGTEAFF
TGTGCCAGCAGTTTTCGGGGGGCATTTGGAACTGAAGCTTTCTTT
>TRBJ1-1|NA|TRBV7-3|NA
CASSLSGNTEAFF
TGTGCCAGCAGCTTAAGTGGGAACACTGAAGCTTTCTTT
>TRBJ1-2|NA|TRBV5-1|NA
CASSLVGAGGARDYGYTF
TGCGCCAGCAGCTTGGTTGGTGCAGGAGGGGCTCGCGACTATGGCTACACCTTC
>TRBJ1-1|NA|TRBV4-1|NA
CASRGPGLNTEAFF
TGCGCCAGCAGGGGACCGGGCTTGAACACTGAAGCTTTCTTT
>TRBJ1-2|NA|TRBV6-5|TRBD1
CASSNRGRGGYTF
TGTGCCAGCAGTAACAGGGGGCGCGGGGGCTACACCTTC
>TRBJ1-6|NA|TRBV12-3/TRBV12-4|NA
CASRGDGNSPLHF
TGTGCCAGCAGGGGGGACGGTAATTCACCCCTCCACTTT
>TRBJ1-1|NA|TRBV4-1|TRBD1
CASSQEGTELGTLNTEAFF
TGCGCCAGCAGCCAAGAAGGGACAGAGCTTGGGACTTTGAACACTGAAGCTTTCTTT
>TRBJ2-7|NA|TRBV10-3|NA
CAISESTDSYEQYF
TGTGCCATCAGTGAGTCGACAGACTCCTACGAGCAGTACTTC
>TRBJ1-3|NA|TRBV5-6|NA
CASSLFQGAIYF
TGTGCCAGCAGCTTATTCCAGGGTGCCATATATTTT
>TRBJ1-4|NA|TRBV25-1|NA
CASSVPARNEKLFF
TGTGCCAGCAGTGTACCGGCCCGAAATGAAAAACTGTTTTTT
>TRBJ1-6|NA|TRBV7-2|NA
CASSVQGGDSPLHF
TGTGCCAGCAGTGTACAGGGAGGGGATTCACCCCTCCACTTT
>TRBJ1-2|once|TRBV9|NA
CASSDRWRGYTF
TGTGCCAGCAGTGACAGGTGGCGTGGCTACACCTTC
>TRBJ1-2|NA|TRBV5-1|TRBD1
CASSPRDRGRGYTF
TGCGCCAGCAGCCCAAGGGACAGGGGTCGCGGCTACACCTTC
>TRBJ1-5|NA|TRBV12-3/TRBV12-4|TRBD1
CASSDRVDQPQHF
TGTGCCAGCAGCGACAGGGTTGATCAGCCCCAGCATTTT
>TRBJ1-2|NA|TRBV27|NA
CASSGMVGDPNYGYTF
TGTGCCAGCAGTGGGATGGTGGGGGATCCTAACTATGGCTACACCTTC
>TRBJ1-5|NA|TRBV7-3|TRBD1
CASSPDRDQPQHF
TGTGCCAGCAGCCCCGACAGGGATCAGCCCCAGCATTTT
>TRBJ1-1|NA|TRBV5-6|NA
CASSHLEAEAFF
TGTGCCAGCAGCCACCTCGAGGCTGAAGCTTTCTTT
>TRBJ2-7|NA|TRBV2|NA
CASRVVYEQYF
TGTGCCAGCCGTGTAGTCTACGAGCAGTACTTC
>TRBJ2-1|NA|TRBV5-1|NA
CASWDFDNEQFF
TGCGCCAGCTGGGACTTCGACAATGAGCAGTTCTTC